The clone carrying this T cell receptor (beta chain) was seen a single time. Its antigen is not known. The entry originates in a study of cytomegalovirus exposure and HLA in healthy donors. The CDR3 contains 18 residues. Germline V gives CDR1 LGHNA, CDR2 YSLEER. V shed 0 bases, J shed 3 bases, and the junction held 13 bases outside the gene matches. The PCR had 60 Vbeta and 13 Jbeta primers. Sequenced by immunoSEQ multiplex PCR; TCRdb stores in-frame clones only, minus some. Among roughly 190,000 clones listed, around 79% were seen once. Although they were nominally healthy when sampled, donors likely had unrecorded immune exposures. Findings and caveats of the study: In a later analysis, across HLA loci, associated TCR counts were highest for DRB1, lowest for HLA-C. In terms of immune exposure information, only CMV serostatus was available. An analysis was carried out at a later point. It showed that HLA-associated TCR beta chains were more clonally expanded than equally common non-associated chains.

The receptor was isolated from a woman between 50 and 59 years old in good health and CMV-seronegative. V usage is TRBV4-3 and J usage is TRBJ2-7; TRBD1 aligns across 8 bases. The sample comprised PBMCs. Here the CDR3 reads CASSQDWIRQGAYYEQYF. The CDR3 region has the DNA TGCGCCAGCAGCCAAGATTGGATCCGGCAGGGGGCCTACTACGAGCAGTACTTC.